In this sample, the clone carrying this TCR beta chain turned up a few times. Its antigen is not identified. The PCR employed 60 Vbeta primers together with 13 Jbeta primers. This table comes from immunoSEQ multiplex PCR, and its TCRdb copy is limited to in-frame clones, with some not included. The sample consists of some 140,000 clones, about 9.2% of them appearing once. These data come from a study of cytomegalovirus exposure and HLA in healthy donors. The CDR3 length is 15 residues. Germline CDR1 ENHRY, CDR2 SYGVKD. V was trimmed by 7 bases and J by 2 bases, leaving 16 bases between them. The study, taken as a whole, reports: Later analysis demonstrated an association between a missense DCLRE1C variant and TCR beta V- and J-gene trimming.

The TCR comes from a woman between 40 and 55 years old in good health and CMV-seropositive. What was sequenced was PBMCs. The genes are TRBV10-3 and TRBJ2-3; a weak D match, TRBD2 (6 bases). In DNA, the CDR3 is TGTGCCATCAATCCGGGACTCCGAAACACAGATACGCAGTATTTT. Translating gives CAINPGLRNTDTQYF.